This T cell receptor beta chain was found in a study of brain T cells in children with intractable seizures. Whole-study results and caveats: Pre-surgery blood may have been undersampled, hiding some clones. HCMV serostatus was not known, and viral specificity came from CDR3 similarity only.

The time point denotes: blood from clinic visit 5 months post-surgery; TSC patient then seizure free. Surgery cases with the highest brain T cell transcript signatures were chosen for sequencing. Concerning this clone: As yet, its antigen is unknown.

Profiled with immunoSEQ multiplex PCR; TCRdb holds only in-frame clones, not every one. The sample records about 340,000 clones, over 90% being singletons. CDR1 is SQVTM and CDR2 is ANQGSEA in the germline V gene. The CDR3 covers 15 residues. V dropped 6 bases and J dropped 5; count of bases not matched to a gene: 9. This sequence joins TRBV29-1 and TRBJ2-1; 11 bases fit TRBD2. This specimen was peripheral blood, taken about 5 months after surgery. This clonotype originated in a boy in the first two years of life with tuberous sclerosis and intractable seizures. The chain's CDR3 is CSVDLLAGGNNEQFF. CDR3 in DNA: TGCAGCGTCGACCTCCTAGCGGGAGGTAACAATGAGCAGTTCTTC.